The present T cell receptor (beta chain) was sequenced within a study of human T cells and chemical hapten exposure. Notes on the study in general: Once DPC sensitization occurred, TCRs above 1 in 1000 frequency showed no change.

Via MiXCR, TCRdb re-called the RACE reads, giving one row per CDR3 protein. The table lists 65,000 or so distinct CDR3 sequences, about 5.7% of them singletons. Trimming left V 3 bases short and J 5 bases short, with 17 bases between. The CDR3 has 15 amino acids. Germline V gives CDR1 SEHNR, CDR2 FQNEAQ (reference sequence). Indicated time point: healthy volunteer bleed at 6 weeks. Total RNA was extracted from unfractionated whole blood. Notes on this clonotype: No antigen is known for it.

The receptor was isolated from a female donor in good health. Some clones in this sample may be carry-over from other donors' samples. Material for sequencing was whole blood. The rearrangement links TRBV7-9 to TRBJ2-7; TRBD2 is a possible D gene (5 bases). This CDR3 reads CASSFLVAGGNEQYF. Written as DNA, the CDR3 is TGTGCCAGCAGCTTTCTAGTTGCGGGTGGGAACGAGCAGTACTTC.